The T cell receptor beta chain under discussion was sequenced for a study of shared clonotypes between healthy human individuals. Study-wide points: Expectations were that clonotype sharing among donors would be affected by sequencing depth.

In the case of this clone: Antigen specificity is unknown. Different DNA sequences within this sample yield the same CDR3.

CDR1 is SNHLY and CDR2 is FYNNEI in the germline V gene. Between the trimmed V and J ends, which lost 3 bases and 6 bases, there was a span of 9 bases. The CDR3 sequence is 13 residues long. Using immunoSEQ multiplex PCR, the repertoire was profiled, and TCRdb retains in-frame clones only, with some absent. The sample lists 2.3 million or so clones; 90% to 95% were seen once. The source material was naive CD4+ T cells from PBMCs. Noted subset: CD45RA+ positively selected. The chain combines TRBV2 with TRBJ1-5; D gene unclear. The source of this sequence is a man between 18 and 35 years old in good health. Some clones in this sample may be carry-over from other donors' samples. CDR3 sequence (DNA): TGTGCCAGCAGTGATGAGGGCGGTCAGCCCCAGCATTTT. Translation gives CASSDEGGQPQHF.